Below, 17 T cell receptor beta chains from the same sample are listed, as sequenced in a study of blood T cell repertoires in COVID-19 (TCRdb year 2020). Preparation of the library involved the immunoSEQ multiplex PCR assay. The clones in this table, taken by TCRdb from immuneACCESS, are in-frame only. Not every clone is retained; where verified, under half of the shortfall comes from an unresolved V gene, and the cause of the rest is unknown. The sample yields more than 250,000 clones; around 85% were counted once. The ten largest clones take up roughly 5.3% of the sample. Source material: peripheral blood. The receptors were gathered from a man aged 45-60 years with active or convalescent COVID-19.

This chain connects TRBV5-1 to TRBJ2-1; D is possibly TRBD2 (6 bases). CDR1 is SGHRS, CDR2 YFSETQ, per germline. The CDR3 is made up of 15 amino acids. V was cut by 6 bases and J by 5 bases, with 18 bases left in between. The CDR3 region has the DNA TGCGCCAGCATGCCCAACGCGGGGACCAACAATGAGCAGTTCTTC. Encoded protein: CASMPNAGTNNEQFF.

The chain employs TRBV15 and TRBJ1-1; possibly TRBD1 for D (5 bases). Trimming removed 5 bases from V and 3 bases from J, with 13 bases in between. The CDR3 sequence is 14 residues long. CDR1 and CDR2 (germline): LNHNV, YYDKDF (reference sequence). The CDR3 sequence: CATSPGSGDTEAFF. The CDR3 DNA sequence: TGTGCCACCAGCCCCGGATCGGGGGACACTGAAGCTTTCTTT.

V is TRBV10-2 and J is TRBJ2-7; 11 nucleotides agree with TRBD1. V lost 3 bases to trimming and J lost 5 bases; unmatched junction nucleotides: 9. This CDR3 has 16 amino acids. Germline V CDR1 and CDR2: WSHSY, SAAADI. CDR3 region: CASSDLRTGGEDEQYF. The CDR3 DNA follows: TGCGCCAGCAGTGACCTTAGGACAGGGGGCGAGGACGAGCAGTACTTC.

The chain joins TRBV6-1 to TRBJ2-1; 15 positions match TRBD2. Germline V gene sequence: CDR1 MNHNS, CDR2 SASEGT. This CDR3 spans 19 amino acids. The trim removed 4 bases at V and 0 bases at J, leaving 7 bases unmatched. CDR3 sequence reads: CASSGGLAGGRASYNEQFF. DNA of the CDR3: TGTGCCAGCAGTGGGGGACTAGCGGGAGGAAGGGCCTCCTACAATGAGCAGTTCTTC.

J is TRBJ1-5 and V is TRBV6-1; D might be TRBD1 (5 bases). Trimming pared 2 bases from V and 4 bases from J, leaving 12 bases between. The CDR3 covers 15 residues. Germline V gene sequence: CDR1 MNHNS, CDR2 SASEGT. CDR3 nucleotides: TGTGCCAGCAGTGAAATGGCAGGGCCTAATCAGCCCCAGCATTTT. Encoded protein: CASSEMAGPNQPQHF.

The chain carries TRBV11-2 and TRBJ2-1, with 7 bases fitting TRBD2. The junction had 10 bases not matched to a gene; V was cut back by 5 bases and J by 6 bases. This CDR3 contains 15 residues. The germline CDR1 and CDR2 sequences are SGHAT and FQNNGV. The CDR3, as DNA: TGTGCCAGCAGCCTCCCGGGGAGGGTGCGCAATGAGCAGTTCTTC. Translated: CASSLPGRVRNEQFF.

CDR3 in amino acids: CASSEGLADSYEQYF. The CDR3 DNA reads TGTGCCAGCAGTGAAGGACTAGCTGACTCCTACGAGCAGTACTTC. The chain combines TRBV2 with TRBJ2-7; 7 positions match TRBD2. With 1 base clipped from V and 0 bases from J, the junction kept 3 bases outside the gene matches. Germline V lookup: CDR1 SNHLY, CDR2 FYNNEI. This CDR3 spans 15 amino acids.

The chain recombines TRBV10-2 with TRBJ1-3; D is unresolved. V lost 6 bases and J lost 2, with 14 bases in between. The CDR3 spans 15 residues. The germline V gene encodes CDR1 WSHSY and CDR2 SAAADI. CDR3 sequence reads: CASRSNAGTGNTIYF. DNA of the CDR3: TGCGCCAGCAGGTCTAACGCGGGAACTGGAAACACCATATATTTT.

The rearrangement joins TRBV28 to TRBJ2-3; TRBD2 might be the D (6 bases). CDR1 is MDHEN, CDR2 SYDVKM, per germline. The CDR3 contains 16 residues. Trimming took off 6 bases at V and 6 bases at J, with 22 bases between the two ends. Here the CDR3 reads CASSPAGTAELDTQYF. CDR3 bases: TGTGCCAGCAGCCCAGCCGGGACTGCCGAGTTGGATACGCAGTATTTT.

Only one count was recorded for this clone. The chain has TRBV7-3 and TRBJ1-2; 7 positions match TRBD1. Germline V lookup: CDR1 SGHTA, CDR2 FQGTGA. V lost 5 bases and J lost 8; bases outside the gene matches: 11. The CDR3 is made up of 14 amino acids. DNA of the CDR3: TGTGCCAGCAGCCCTTCAGGAGGGGGCGGGGGCTACACCTTC. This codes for CASSPSGGGGGYTF.

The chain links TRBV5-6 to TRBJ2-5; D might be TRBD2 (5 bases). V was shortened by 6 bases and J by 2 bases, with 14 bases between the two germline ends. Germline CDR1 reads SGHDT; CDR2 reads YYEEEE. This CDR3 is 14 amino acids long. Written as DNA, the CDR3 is TGTGCCAGCAACGCCGGGATAGGACAAGAGACCCAGTACTTC. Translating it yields CASNAGIGQETQYF.

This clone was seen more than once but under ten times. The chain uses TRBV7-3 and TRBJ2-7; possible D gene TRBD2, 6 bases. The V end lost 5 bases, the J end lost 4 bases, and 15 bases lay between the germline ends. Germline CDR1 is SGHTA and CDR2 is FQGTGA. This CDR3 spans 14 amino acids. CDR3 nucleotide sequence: TGTGCCAGCAGCCCCCCCAGACTAGGATACGAGCAGTACTTC. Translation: CASSPPRLGYEQYF.

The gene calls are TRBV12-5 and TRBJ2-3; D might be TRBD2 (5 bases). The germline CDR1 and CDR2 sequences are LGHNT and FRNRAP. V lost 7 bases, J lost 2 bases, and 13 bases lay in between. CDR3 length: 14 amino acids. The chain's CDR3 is CASAERLPTDTQYF. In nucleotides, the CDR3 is TGTGCTAGTGCGGAGCGGTTGCCCACAGATACGCAGTATTTT.

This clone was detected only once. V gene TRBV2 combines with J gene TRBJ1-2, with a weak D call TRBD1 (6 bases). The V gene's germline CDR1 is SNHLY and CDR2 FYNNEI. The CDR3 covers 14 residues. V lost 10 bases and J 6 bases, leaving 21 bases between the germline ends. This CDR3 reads CATDRLTGTHGYTF. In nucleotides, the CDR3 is TGTGCCACGGACCGTTTAACAGGGACCCATGGCTACACCTTC.

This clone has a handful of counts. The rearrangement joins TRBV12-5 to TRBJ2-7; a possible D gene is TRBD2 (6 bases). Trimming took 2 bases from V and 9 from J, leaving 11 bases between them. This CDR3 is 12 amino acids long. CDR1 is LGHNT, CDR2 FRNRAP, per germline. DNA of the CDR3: TGTGCTAGTGGTTTGCAGGTGGGACTGCAGTACTTC. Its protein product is CASGLQVGLQYF.

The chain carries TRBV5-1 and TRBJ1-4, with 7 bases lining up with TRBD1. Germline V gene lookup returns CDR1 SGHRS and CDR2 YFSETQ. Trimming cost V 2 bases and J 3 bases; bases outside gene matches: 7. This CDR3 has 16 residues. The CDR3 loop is CASSLQGFGANEKLFF. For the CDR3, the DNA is TGCGCCAGCAGCTTACAGGGGTTCGGAGCTAATGAAAAACTGTTTTTT.

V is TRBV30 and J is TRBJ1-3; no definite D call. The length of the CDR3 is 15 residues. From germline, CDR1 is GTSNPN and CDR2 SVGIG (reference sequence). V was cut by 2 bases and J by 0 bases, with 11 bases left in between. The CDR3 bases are TGTGCCTGGAGTCCCACCTTGAGCTCTGGAAACACCATATATTTT. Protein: CAWSPTLSSGNTIYF.